This TCR beta chain comes out of a study of blood T cells in healthy people across ages. The use of a sample-barcoded 5' primer and a J-beta primer mix characterized a second PCR of roughly 7 to 11 cycles. MiXCR, run by TCRdb on the 5' RACE reads, gives a single entry per CDR3 protein. The table lists some 890,000 distinct CDR3 sequences, almost 30% of them singletons. The germline V gene encodes CDR1 MNHEY and CDR2 SVGEGT. The CDR3 contains 13 residues. The V end was cut by 6 bases, the J end by 2 bases, with 11 bases between. The same data also went into a second study, on T cells of mothers and their children.

Material for sequencing was blood. The receptor's source is a woman between 40 and 50 years old in good health. The chain links TRBV6-2 or TRBV6-3 to TRBJ2-7; no clear D. The chain's CDR3 is CASRLTSTYEQYF. The CDR3 nucleotides are TGTGCCAGCAGGTTGACCAGTACCTACGAGCAGTACTTC.